The entry that follows covers one T cell receptor (beta chain) sequence. Its antigen is not yet known. No qualities accompany the bases; no much larger clone lies one base away. The cohort consisted of 666 healthy bone marrow donors. At the time of sampling, all cohort members were nominally healthy, though unrecorded immune exposures were likely present. The donor was CMV seronegative and was included in the group of 352 seronegative cohort members. A peripheral blood sample was provided by each donor, and peripheral blood mononuclear cells were used for TCR beta sequencing. Genomic DNA was extracted from the blood cell samples with the Qiagen DNeasy Blood Extraction Kit. The library was prepared using the immunoSEQ multiplex PCR assay. The multiplex PCR relied on a mix of 60 forward primers for TCR Vbeta segments and 13 reverse primers for TCR Jbeta segments. A multiplex PCR assay on genomic DNA amplified the CDR3 region of rearranged TCR beta genes. The Illumina HiSeq System was used to sequence the amplified TCR beta libraries as 87-base-pair reads. In the original analysis: Across the 700 or so repertoires, a later analysis counted 78 million or so unique TCR beta chains, around 11 million of which were shared by at least two donors. Raw reads were error-corrected and collapsed into unique sequences with a nearest-neighbor algorithm that merged closely related sequences to remove PCR and sequencing errors. CDR3 sequences were aligned to IMGT reference sequences to assign V, D and J gene segments. For a sequence to be retained, at least a six-nucleotide match to both a V gene segment and a J gene segment was required. A rearrangement was called productive if the CDR3 had no stop codons and remained in frame with V and J, and every other rearrangement was called non-productive. CDR3 was defined by IMGT convention, running from the second conserved V-encoded cysteine to the conserved J-encoded phenylalanine. Sequences without an unambiguous match to a single V gene segment were excluded from the earlier analysis of 450 to 750 of the donors. In an earlier analysis of 587 of the donors, a V segment was called functional when productive rearrangements were above 56.7%, and segregating when the standard deviation between donors exceeded 5%. A statistical classification framework was built to diagnose cytomegalovirus status from the catalog of TCR beta chain sequences. V and J gene assignment, in a later analysis, came from comparing TCR nucleotide sequences with IMGT/GENE-DB human TR gene sequences. In a later analysis, CDR3 sequences and most-parsimonious VDJ recombination scenarios were assigned using the TCRdist pipeline. In a later analysis, each TCR beta chain was defined by its CDR3 amino acid sequence together with its V-gene family, and reads lacking a unique V-gene family were excluded. As a way to deal with suspected cross-contamination and a sequencing artifact, a later analysis dropped over 550 nucleotide sequences that were highly shared and had low generation probability. A later analysis calculated a clonal expansion index for each public chain from normalized within-repertoire ranks of inferred template counts. In a later analysis, generation probabilities were computed using a VDJ recombination model fitted to out-of-frame rearrangements, and the results were checked against IGoR. Hypergeometric tests were used in a later analysis to score TCR-TCR, TCR-HLA and TCR-CMV co-occurrence, with a repertoire-size bias correction applied to the TCR pairs. In a later analysis, false discovery rates were estimated by permuting HLA or CMV assignments 20 times. In a later analysis, co-occurring TCRs were grouped using DBSCAN, and TCRdist sequence similarity was added for clustering within HLA-allele-positive subsets. For co-occurrence clustering, repertoires with fewer than 30,000 or more than 120,000 public chains were excluded, along with several repertoires with anomalous nucleotide sharing. As stored in TCRdb, this immuneACCESS dataset retains in-frame rearrangements with V and J assigned. A fraction of the clones does not appear; measured against another copy, unresolved V genes explain less than half of the discrepancy, and the remainder lacks a known reason. V, J and clone size derive from that table, while D and trimming were established from the DNA sequence. The table for this sample lists approximately 150,000 clones; roughly 75% of them were counted only once. 3% to 3.5% of the sample rests with the top ten.

These data are taken from a study of cytomegalovirus exposure and HLA in healthy donors (dated by TCRdb to the late 2010s). Turning to the overall study: An earlier analysis of approximately 550 of the donors reported more than 250 Gb of sequence data and 117 million unique TCR beta sequences from 150 million to 200 million T cells. The study profiled the T cell repertoires of 550 to 700 subjects by immunosequencing and related them to cytomegalovirus serostatus. Alongside the repertoire data, information on donor age, sex, ethnicity and CMV serostatus was compiled. On average, roughly 250,000 unique TCR beta nucleotide sequences were sequenced per donor among a few hundred genotyped donors of the cohort, with around 19% of those sequences being non-productive. Of the roughly 430 genotyped donors, about 84% fell in the genetic ancestry cluster associated with self-reported Caucasian donors. An earlier analysis of approximately 500 of the donors applied high-throughput TCR beta sequencing to assess whether each TCR beta V gene segment acted as functional or pseudogenic. To predict cytomegalovirus infection status, the study combined high-throughput TCR immunosequencing, statistical association of individual TCRs with disease status, and machine learning. HLA typing covered class I and class II loci at four-digit resolution. Rather than using new phenotypic data, the later analysis identified candidate immune exposures from TCR beta sequences and from how often those sequences occurred across donors. Besides the first cohort of under 700 subjects, a separate validation cohort made up of over 95 different subjects was used. An early release covering about 600 HLA-typed donors comprised around 300 gigabases of sequencing data and roughly 85 million unique TCR sequences. The number of donors typed differed by locus, with about 629-630 for A, B, C, DRB1 and DQB1, over 500 for DQA1, about 610 for DPA1, and 472 for DPB1. A later genetic analysis used genome-wide SNP genotypes for about three fifths of the 666 donors, treating that subset as a discovery cohort. The aim of the study was to test whether cataloging public T cell receptors could identify signatures of past pathogen exposure. All discovery cohort repertoires had been generated using a single sequencing platform. A handful of DR-DQ haplotypes were handled as single units for association and clustering because linkage in the cohort was strong. To study patterns of TCR occurrence, a later analysis re-analyzed previously published TCR beta repertoires from hundreds of donors and added high-resolution HLA genotyping. What the work shows at the level of the full study, not this receptor alone: Most TCR sequences were seen in very few donors, while some public TCRs were found in many individuals. A cluster of highly shared sequence variants was judged likely to be a technical artifact of the sequencing pipeline. When HLA alleles, especially DR and DQ, strongly co-occurred, attributing TCR associations to individual alleles was difficult. It was suggested by the authors that the approach could potentially be generalized to other disease states and immunological phenotypes. In a later analysis, HLA-associated TCR beta chains were found to be more clonally expanded and to have lower generation probabilities than equally common non-associated chains. CMV serostatus was the only immune exposure information available for the cohort. This cohort had only TCR beta chains sequenced, and the lack of alpha or paired-chain data limited which features could be detected. Because some donors lacked HLA typing at each locus, the association tests relied only on the typed subset. An association between a missense DCLRE1C variant and V-gene and J-gene trimming of TCR beta chains was found in a later genetic analysis and replicated in an independent cohort. Correlated functional status among segregating V segments might be attributable to linkage disequilibrium, but an unknown experimental factor could not be ruled out. Roughly uniform sequencing depth across donors was assumed in presence/absence analyses, although this assumption may not hold. A further reported finding was that TCR beta sequences accurately predicted the HLA-A and HLA-B alleles for most subjects in the first cohort. Most CMV-associated TCR beta chains appeared to be HLA-restricted in a later analysis, and the HLA associations seemed to be driven largely by CMV exposure. Some IMGT-functional V segments, including TRBV6-2 and TRBV6-3, could not be told apart with the 87-base-pair reads, so those segments were excluded. According to a later genetic analysis, donors in an Asian-associated ancestry cluster had fewer N-insertions in productive TCRs than the approximately 670-donor mean. According to a later analysis, parvovirus B19, influenza, CMV and Epstein-Barr virus appeared linked to several top co-occurrence clusters. Broadly in line with IMGT annotations, most TCR beta V segments showed up in productive rearrangements about 87% or about 30% of the time in an earlier analysis of approximately 600 of the donors. In a later analysis, TCR association rates were found to vary across HLA loci, with the most associated TCRs seen for DRB1 alleles and the fewest for HLA-C alleles. Because counts were too low, 15 to 20 rarely observed V segments, including chromosome 9 orphons, were excluded from the earlier analysis of 587 of the donors. In vitro tests confirmed that a few of the cytomegalovirus-associated TCR beta chains recognize cytomegalovirus antigens. In a later analysis, more than 15,000 TCR beta sequences were associated with specific HLA alleles at a false discovery rate of 0.05. The classifier was reported to diagnose cytomegalovirus status with high specificity and sensitivity in both the original and validation cohorts. A total of fewer than 200 TCR beta chains were listed by the study as associated with cytomegalovirus.

V is cut by 5 bases and J by 4 bases, and the space between the germline ends is 17 bases. From the cysteine up to the phenylalanine, the CDR3 has a length of 15 residues. Kept here is only the CDR3 DNA, which spans 45 bases and is read in frame from base 1. The germline V gene gives CDR1 as SGHVS and CDR2 as FQNEAQ. This chain joins TRBV7-8 to TRBJ1-2; possibly the D gene is TRBD1, per 5 matching bases. The sequenced material came from PBMCs. The TCR was taken from a middle-aged man in good health and CMV-seronegative. The DNA sequence is as follows: TGTGCCAGCAGCCCCGGTGGGGGGATCGGCTATGGCTACACCTTC. It is translated as CASSPGGGIGYGYTF. The entire variable domain, with the stretches around the CDR3 drawn from the reference TRBV7-8 and TRBJ1-2 proteins, is GAGVSQSPRYKVAKRGQDVALRCDPISGHVSLFWYQQALGQGPEFLTYFQNEAQLDKSGLPSDRFFAERPEGSVSTLKIQRTQQEDSAVYLCASSPGGGIGYGYTFGSGTRLTVV.